This T cell receptor (beta chain) was captured by sequencing in a study of pediatric ulcerative colitis. TCRdb keeps only in-frame clones here, not all; method: immunoSEQ multiplex PCR. This sample carries some 40,000 clones, roughly 70% of them seen once, and the ten largest clones take roughly 8.6%. The germline CDR1 and CDR2 sequences are SGDLS and YYNGEE. The trim removed 3 bases at V and 2 bases at J, leaving 13 bases unmatched. The CDR3 spans 17 residues. The rectum was sampled with one to two pinch biopsies at colonoscopy. This chain uses TRBV9 with TRBJ1-1; 7 bases map to TRBD1. Input material: gut tissue. The receptor comes from a boy under 18 with severe ulcerative colitis. CDR3 nucleotides: TGTGCCAGCAGCGCCTCCGGGACAGCATATTCTAACACTGAAGCTTTCTTT. Its translation is CASSASGTAYSNTEAFF. Supplemented by reference TRBV9 and TRBJ1-1, the full variable domain reads DSGVTQTPKHLITATGQRVTLRCSPRSGDLSVYWYQQSLDQGLQFLIQYYNGEERAKGNILERFSAQQFPDLHSELNLSSLELGDSALYFCASSASGTAYSNTEAFFGQGTRLTVV.